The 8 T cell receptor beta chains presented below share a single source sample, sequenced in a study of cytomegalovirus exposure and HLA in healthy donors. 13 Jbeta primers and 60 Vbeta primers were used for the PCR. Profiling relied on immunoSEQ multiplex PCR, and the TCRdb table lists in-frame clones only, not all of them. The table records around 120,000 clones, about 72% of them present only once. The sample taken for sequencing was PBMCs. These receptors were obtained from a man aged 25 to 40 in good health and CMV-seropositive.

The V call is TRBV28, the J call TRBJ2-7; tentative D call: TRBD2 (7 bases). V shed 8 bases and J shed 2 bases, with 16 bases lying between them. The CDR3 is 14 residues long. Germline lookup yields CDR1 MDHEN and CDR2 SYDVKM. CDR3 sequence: CASCRGAGTYEQYF. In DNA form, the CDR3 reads TGTGCCAGCTGCCGGGGGGCAGGAACCTACGAGCAGTACTTC.

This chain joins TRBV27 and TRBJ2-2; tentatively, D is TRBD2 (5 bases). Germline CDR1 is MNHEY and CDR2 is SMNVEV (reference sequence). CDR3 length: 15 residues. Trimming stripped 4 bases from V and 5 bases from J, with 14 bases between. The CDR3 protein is CASSSRDDGTGELFF. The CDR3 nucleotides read TGTGCCAGCAGTTCCCGGGATGACGGTACCGGGGAGCTGTTTTTT.

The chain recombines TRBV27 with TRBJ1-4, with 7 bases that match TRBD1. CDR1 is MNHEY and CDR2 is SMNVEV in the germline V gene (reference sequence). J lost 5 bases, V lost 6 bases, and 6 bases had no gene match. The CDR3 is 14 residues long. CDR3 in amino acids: CASRPTGWNEKLFF. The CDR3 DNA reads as TGTGCCAGCAGACCGACAGGGTGGAATGAAAAACTGTTTTTT.

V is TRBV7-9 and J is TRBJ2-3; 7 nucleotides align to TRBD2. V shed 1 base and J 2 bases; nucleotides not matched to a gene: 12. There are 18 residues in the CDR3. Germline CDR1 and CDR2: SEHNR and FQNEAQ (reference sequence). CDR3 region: CASSLVSASGASTDTQYF. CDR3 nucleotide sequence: TGTGCCAGCAGCTTAGTTTCGGCTAGCGGAGCCTCCACAGATACGCAGTATTTT.

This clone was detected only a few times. CDR3: CASQTLAGTNSYNEQFF. The CDR3 DNA follows: TGCGCCAGCCAAACGCTAGCGGGAACGAACTCCTACAATGAGCAGTTCTTC. The rearrangement uses TRBV5-1 and TRBJ2-1; the match to TRBD2 covers 9 bases. Trimming removed 7 bases from V and 0 bases from J; junction bases left unmatched: 11. Germline V gene sequence: CDR1 SGHRS, CDR2 YFSETQ. This CDR3 spans 17 amino acids.

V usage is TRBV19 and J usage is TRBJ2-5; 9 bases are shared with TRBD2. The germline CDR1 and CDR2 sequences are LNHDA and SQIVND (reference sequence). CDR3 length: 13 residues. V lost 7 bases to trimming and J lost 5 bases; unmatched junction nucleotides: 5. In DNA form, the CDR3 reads TGTGCCAGTACAGCGGGAGGTGGGGAGACCCAGTACTTC. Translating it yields CASTAGGGETQYF.

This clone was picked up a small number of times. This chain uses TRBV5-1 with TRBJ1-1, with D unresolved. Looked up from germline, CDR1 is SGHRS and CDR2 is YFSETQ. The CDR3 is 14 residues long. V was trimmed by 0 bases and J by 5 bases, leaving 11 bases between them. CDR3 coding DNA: TGCGCCAGCAGCTTGGGGAGTCGAGAAACTGAAGCTTTCTTT. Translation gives CASSLGSRETEAFF.

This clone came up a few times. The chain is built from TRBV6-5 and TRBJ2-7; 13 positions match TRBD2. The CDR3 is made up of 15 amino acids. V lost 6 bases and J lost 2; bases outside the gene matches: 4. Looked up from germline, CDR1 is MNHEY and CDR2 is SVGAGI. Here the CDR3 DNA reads TGTGCCAGCAGCGTCGGACTAGCGGGAGCCTACGAGCAGTACTTC. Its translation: CASSVGLAGAYEQYF.